This entry lists 3 T cell receptor beta chains sequenced from one sample in a study of tumor-infiltrating lymphocytes in primary liver carcinoma. RNA was extracted from whole blood without cell sorting, alongside germline DNA. Reverse transcription of roughly 0.45 ug total RNA with a constant-region primer produced TCR beta cDNA. Sequencing libraries for TCR beta derived from three nested multiplex PCR rounds that used slightly modified ARM-PCR. Forward primers for TRBV1-TRBV30 and a C-beta reverse primer served the first two PCR rounds, at approximately 10 cycles each. TCRdb re-derived calls from the multiplex PCR reads in MiXCR, one entry per CDR3 protein. Of about 310,000 distinct CDR3 sequences in the sample, 45% to 70% were seen once. What was sequenced was peripheral blood. The receptor source for this set is a young woman with primary liver carcinoma and hepatitis B virus infection.

The chain employs TRBV30 and TRBJ1-1; D remains unclear. Germline values: CDR1 GTSNPN, CDR2 SVGIG (reference sequence). The CDR3 runs to 15 residues. V was trimmed by 0 bases and J by 4 bases, leaving 15 bases between them. The CDR3 loop is CAWSVWRQIGTEAFF. As DNA, the CDR3 is TGTGCCTGGAGTGTATGGCGACAAATCGGCACTGAAGCTTTCTTT.

The rearrangement uses TRBV6-6 and TRBJ2-3; D might be TRBD1 (6 bases). The CDR3 totals 13 residues. V gave up 10 bases and J gave up 4 bases, with 15 bases separating them. CDR1 is MNHNY and CDR2 is SVGAGI in the germline V gene (reference sequence). In DNA, the CDR3 is TGTGCCAACAGAAAACAGGGCGCAGATACGCAGTATTTT. Translated: CANRKQGADTQYF.

This clonotype was found a few times. The chain uses TRBV5-4 and TRBJ2-7; possibly TRBD1 or TRBD2 for D (6 bases each). This CDR3 is built from 14 residues. Germline lookup yields CDR1 SGHNT and CDR2 YYREEE (reference sequence). The V end was cut by 0 bases, the J end by 8 bases, with 15 bases between. CDR3 coding DNA: TGTGCCAGCAGCTTGGAATATTCGGGGGCACAGCAGTACTTC. Translated, it gives CASSLEYSGAQQYF.